The clone carrying this T cell receptor beta chain is a singleton in its sample. The entry originates in a study of blood T cell repertoires in COVID-19. At the level of the study: The United States, Italy and Spain were the sources of the acute and convalescent COVID-19 samples.

Cohorts were assigned according to the clinical history that participants reported. V shed 6 bases, J shed 8 bases, and the junction held 6 bases outside the gene matches. The CDR3 is 13 amino acids. Germline CDR1 reads LGHDT; CDR2 reads YNNKEL (reference sequence). Original processing methods: Scientists estimated how many nucleated cells there were by amplifying reference gene primers. The repertoire was sequenced with immunoSEQ multiplex PCR; TCRdb's copy has only in-frame clones and lacks some. V and J calls and clone size follow that table, whereas D and trimming were derived from the DNA. The data hold 320,000 or so clones, with 75% to 90% observed a single time.

The sequenced material came from PBMCs or T cells enriched from blood (not recorded which). This clonotype was sampled from a woman under 40 who had been exposed to COVID-19. This rearrangement joins TRBV3-1 (or the pseudogene TRBV3-2) to TRBJ1-4, with 7 bases lining up with TRBD1. For the CDR3, the DNA is TGTGCCAGCAGGCACAGGGGTAGGGAAAAACTGTTTTTT. This gives the protein CASRHRGREKLFF.